What follows describes a single T cell receptor beta chain. This specimen belongs to a study of shared clonotypes between healthy human individuals. Naivety among CD8 cells was defined by CD45RO negativity and positive CCR7 selection, thereby excluding terminally differentiated effector memory CD45RA+ cells. V was clipped by 3 bases and J by 4 bases, with 13 bases between them. This CDR3 has 14 amino acids. Germline values: CDR1 SGDLS, CDR2 YYNGEE. Produced via immunoSEQ multiplex PCR; TCRdb's table is partial and in-frame only. The data contain some 1,900,000 clones, about 94% of them singletons. The sequenced material came from naive CD8+ T cells sorted from blood. The chain uses TRBV9 and TRBJ2-5, with D possibly matching TRBD2 (5 bases). The sequence came from a man in his late teens or twenties in good health. The CDR3 region is CASSAGSPLETQYF. CDR3 sequence (DNA): TGTGCCAGCAGCGCGGGGAGTCCTTTAGAGACCCAGTACTTC.